Reported below is one T cell receptor (beta chain). Its antigen is unidentified. The data are from a study of OX40 agonist ivuxolimab in advanced cancers. Overall study: Every 2 weeks, patients got intravenous ivuxolimab at one of six dose levels (0.01-10 mg/kg). Study-level points and caveats: At 0.1 to 3.0 mg/kg, CD4+ and CD8+ blood T cells expanded clonally by week 6. With doses of 0.1-3.0 mg/kg, partial responders showed among the lowest clonal expansion.

The repertoire was sequenced with immunoSEQ multiplex PCR; TCRdb's copy has only in-frame clones and lacks some. The sample consists of under 60,000 clones, 90% to 95% of them appearing once. The study sampled blood at baseline, cycle 4 day 1, and cycle 7 day 1. The clonotype comes from an adult with an advanced solid tumor such as melanoma, head and neck, liver or kidney cancer. The specimen comprised CD4+ or CD8+ T cells sorted from blood, sampled in a trial of the OX40 agonist ivuxolimab.

The CDR3 DNA reads TGTGCCAGTAGTACCAGCTGGACAGGGACCTACGAGCAGTACTTC. Amino acids: CASSTSWTGTYEQYF. The chain carries TRBV19 and TRBJ2-7, with 8 bases fitting TRBD1. This CDR3 has 15 residues. Trimming took 4 bases from V and 2 from J; bases not matched to a gene: 7. Germline CDR1 reads LNHDA; CDR2 reads SQIVND (reference sequence).